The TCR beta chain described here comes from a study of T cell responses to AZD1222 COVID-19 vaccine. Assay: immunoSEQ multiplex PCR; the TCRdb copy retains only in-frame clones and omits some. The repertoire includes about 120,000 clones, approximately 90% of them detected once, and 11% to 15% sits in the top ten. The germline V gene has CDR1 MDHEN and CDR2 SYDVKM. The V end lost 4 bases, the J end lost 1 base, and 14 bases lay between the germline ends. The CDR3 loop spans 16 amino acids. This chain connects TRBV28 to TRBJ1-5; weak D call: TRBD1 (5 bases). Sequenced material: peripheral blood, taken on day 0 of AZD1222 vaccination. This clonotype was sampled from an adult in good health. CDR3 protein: CASSSGGEASNQPQHF. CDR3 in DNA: TGTGCCAGCAGTTCCGGGGGAGAGGCGAGCAATCAGCCCCAGCATTTT.